A selection of T cell receptor beta chains follows, all from one sample in a study of T cells in Graves' hyperthyroidism and ophthalmopathy. From the multiplex PCR reads, TCRdb called clonotypes with MiXCR, one entry per CDR3 protein. The repertoire holds some 510,000 distinct CDR3 sequences, with roughly 46% as singletons. The material sequenced was peripheral blood or thyroid tissue (not recorded which). These receptor sequences come from a woman under 30 with Graves' hyperthyroidism. Both conserved end residues are part of each CDR3. The D gene is left open where the match is weak. Clone sizes are given selectively: once, few, many, or a class where the clone is expanded.

>TRBV7-9|NA|TRBJ1-2|NA
CASSLDLTVYNYGYTF
TGTGCCAGCAGCTTAGATTTGACAGTTTATAACTATGGCTACACCTTC
>TRBV7-3|NA|TRBJ2-5|TRBD2
CASARLAGEETQYF
TGTGCCAGCGCAAGACTAGCGGGGGAGGAGACCCAGTACTTC
>TRBV19|NA|TRBJ2-7|TRBD2
CASSATSAGTYEQYF
TGTGCCAGTAGCGCCACTAGCGCAGGGACCTACGAGCAGTACTTC
>TRBV7-2|NA|TRBJ1-1|NA
CASSLGGIRTEAFF
TGTGCCAGCAGCTTAGGGGGGATTCGCACTGAAGCTTTCTTT
>TRBV20-1|NA|TRBJ2-7|NA
CSASKGPYEQYF
TGCAGTGCCAGTAAAGGTCCCTACGAGCAGTACTTC
>TRBV2|many|TRBJ2-7|NA
CASSVWGYEQYF
TGTGCCAGCAGTGTATGGGGCTACGAGCAGTACTTC
>TRBV7-2|NA|TRBJ2-7|TRBD2
CASSQPPSGNYEQYF
TGCGCCAGCAGCCAACCTCCGAGCGGGAACTACGAGCAGTACTTC
>TRBV7-3|NA|TRBJ2-7|TRBD1
CASSASGDSYEQYF
TGTGCCAGCAGCGCATCAGGGGACAGCTACGAGCAGTACTTC
>TRBV7-8|NA|TRBJ1-5|NA
CASSQDRVGGANQPQHF
TGTGCCAGCAGCCAAGATCGGGTGGGAGGGGCCAATCAGCCCCAGCATTTT
>TRBV7-7|NA|TRBJ2-7|TRBD2
CASSEARLAESREQYF
TGCGCCAGCAGCGAAGCCCGCCTAGCGGAGAGTCGGGAGCAGTACTTC
>TRBV20-1|NA|TRBJ2-5|NA
CSAIQETQYF
TGCAGTGCTATTCAAGAGACCCAGTACTTC
>TRBV27|NA|TRBJ2-5|TRBD1
CASSSYPRTGAETQYF
TGTGCCAGCAGTTCATATCCACGGACAGGGGCAGAGACCCAGTACTTC
>TRBV25-1|NA|TRBJ1-2|NA
CASQDFRPNYGYTF
TGTGCCAGCCAAGATTTTCGGCCTAACTATGGCTACACCTTC
>TRBV7-9|many|TRBJ1-3|NA
CASFGLGNTIYF
TGTGCCAGCTTCGGGTTGGGGAACACCATATATTTT
>TRBV7-2|few|TRBJ1-5|NA
CASSLGVGRLSGNQPQHF
TGTGCCAGCAGCTTAGGAGTCGGCAGACTATCAGGCAATCAGCCCCAGCATTTT
>TRBV6-4|NA|TRBJ1-3|NA
CASSDPVSLGNTIYF
TGTGCCAGCAGTGACCCCGTCAGTCTCGGAAACACCATATATTTT
>TRBV7-9|NA|TRBJ1-2|NA
CASSAGTGPLNYGYTF
TGTGCCAGCAGTGCTGGAACAGGGCCCTTAAACTATGGCTACACCTTC
>TRBV5-1|many|TRBJ1-1|NA
CASSIPNTEAFF
TGCGCCAGCAGCATCCCGAACACTGAAGCTTTCTTT
>TRBV7-9|few|TRBJ1-4|NA
CASSSANEKLFF
TGTGCCAGCAGCTCCGCAAATGAAAAACTGTTTTTT
>TRBV29-1|NA|TRBJ2-5|NA
CSPRGGETQYF
TGCAGCCCTAGGGGCGGAGAGACCCAGTACTTC
>TRBV5-1|few|TRBJ2-7|NA
CASSPPSTAYEQYF
TGCGCCAGCAGCCCCCCCTCGACGGCCTACGAGCAGTACTTC
>TRBV7-9|few|TRBJ2-5|TRBD2
CASSPRVAGEETQYF
TGTGCCAGCAGCCCAAGAGTAGCGGGAGAAGAGACCCAGTACTTC
>TRBV5-1|NA|TRBJ1-1|TRBD1
CASSLNRGQYTEAFF
TGCGCCAGCAGCCTAAACAGGGGGCAGTACACTGAAGCTTTCTTT
>TRBV24-1|NA|TRBJ2-1|TRBD2
CATSDVAGNYNEQFF
TGTGCCACCAGTGATGTAGCGGGGAACTACAATGAGCAGTTCTTC
>TRBV15|NA|TRBJ2-7|TRBD2
CATSDRTSVTEQYF
TGTGCCACCAGCGATCGGACTAGCGTTACCGAGCAGTACTTC
>TRBV14|many|TRBJ1-2|NA
CASSQDRFYGYTF
TGTGCCAGCAGCCAGGACAGATTTTATGGCTACACCTTC
>TRBV5-5|NA|TRBJ2-7|TRBD2
CASRASGLRPYEQYF
TGTGCCAGCAGGGCTAGCGGGTTGCGGCCCTACGAGCAGTACTTC
>TRBV29-1|NA|TRBJ2-3|NA
CSGVGDTQYF
TGCAGCGGGGTGGGAGATACGCAGTATTTT
>TRBV7-2|NA|TRBJ1-1|NA
CASSLWGGLNTEAFF
TGTGCCAGCAGCTTATGGGGGGGCTTGAACACTGAAGCTTTCTTT
>TRBV16|NA|TRBJ1-4|NA
CASSPIMTGLHEKLFF
TGTGCCAGCAGCCCAATTATGACAGGTCTACATGAAAAACTGTTTTTT
>TRBV29-1|NA|TRBJ1-5|NA
CSVRDGDNQPQHF
TGCAGCGTGAGGGATGGGGACAATCAGCCCCAGCATTTT
>TRBV7-8|NA|TRBJ1-2|NA
CASSPDGGYGYTF
TGTGCCAGCAGCCCCGATGGGGGCTATGGCTACACCTTC
>TRBV7-9|few|TRBJ2-2|NA
CASSLYVGELFF
TGTGCCAGCAGCTTATACGTCGGGGAGCTGTTTTTT
>TRBV20-1|NA|TRBJ1-2|NA
CSARRAGEDYGYTF
TGCAGTGCTAGAAGGGCAGGGGAAGACTATGGCTACACCTTC
>TRBV7-2|NA|TRBJ1-2|NA
CASSLDPRTGGYTF
TGTGCCAGCAGTTTGGACCCCCGCACTGGGGGCTACACCTTC
>TRBV29-1|NA|TRBJ2-7|NA
CSAAGGTDLLEQYF
TGCAGCGCGGCTGGAGGGACCGATCTCCTCGAGCAGTACTTC
>TRBV25-1|many|TRBJ1-2|NA
CASSEEGGGGYTF
TGTGCCAGCAGTGAAGAGGGAGGTGGGGGCTACACCTTC
>TRBV20-1|NA|TRBJ1-5|NA
CSAIYLTVGPHQPQHF
TGCAGTGCTATTTATTTAACTGTTGGCCCTCATCAGCCCCAGCATTTT
>TRBV7-7|many|TRBJ2-2|NA
CASSLSSGYTGELFF
TGTGCCAGCAGCTTATCGTCCGGGTACACCGGGGAGCTGTTTTTT
>TRBV29-1|NA|TRBJ1-4|TRBD1
CSSTGATNEKLFF
TGCAGCTCGACAGGGGCAACTAATGAAAAACTGTTTTTT
>TRBV7-2|NA|TRBJ1-2|NA
CASSTRQKGGYAF
TGTGCCAGCAGCACCCGACAAAAGGGTGGCTACGCCTTC
>TRBV19|few|TRBJ1-1|TRBD1
CASSVSRGTEAFF
TGTGCCAGTAGTGTCAGCAGGGGGACTGAAGCTTTCTTT
>TRBV7-9|NA|TRBJ1-6|NA
CASRFGGQINSPLHF
TGTGCCAGCAGGTTCGGGGGACAAATTAATTCACCCCTCCACTTT
>TRBV6-5|NA|TRBJ1-1|NA
CASSRQVSGTEAFF
TGTGCCAGCAGTCGACAGGTCTCAGGCACTGAAGCTTTCTTT
>TRBV7-9|NA|TRBJ1-2|TRBD1
CASSYPTGGFGYTF
TGTGCCAGCAGTTATCCGACAGGGGGCTTTGGCTACACCTTC
>TRBV7-9|NA|TRBJ1-2|NA
CASRYRGLAGGYTF
TGTGCCAGCAGGTACCGGGGACTAGCGGGAGGCTACACCTTC
>TRBV9|NA|TRBJ1-1|TRBD1
CASSPEQGRSEAFF
TGTGCCAGCAGCCCAGAACAGGGGAGGTCTGAAGCTTTCTTT
>TRBV7-9|NA|TRBJ1-2|NA
CASRENTGVFYGYTF
TGTGCCAGCAGAGAGAACACGGGGGTTTTCTATGGCTACACCTTC
>TRBV25-1|many|TRBJ1-2|NA
CASSAPRAWSNYGYTF
TGTGCCAGCAGTGCCCCCCGGGCGTGGAGTAACTATGGCTACACCTTC
>TRBV2|NA|TRBJ1-5|NA
CASRVSQPQHF
TGTGCCAGCAGAGTGAGTCAGCCCCAGCATTTT
>TRBV12-3/TRBV12-4|NA|TRBJ1-4|NA
CASSLLPRTEEEKLFF
TGTGCCAGCAGTCTCTTACCGAGGACAGAAGAGGAAAAACTGTTTTTT
>TRBV29-1|NA|TRBJ2-1|NA
CSVATDWIQFF
TGCAGCGTTGCGACGGACTGGATTCAGTTCTTC
>TRBV24-1|many|TRBJ1-1|TRBD1
CATSHGTGALNTEAFF
TGTGCCACCAGTCATGGGACAGGGGCGTTGAACACTGAAGCTTTCTTT
>TRBV24-1|NA|TRBJ1-1|NA
CATSDLVKGRDGYEAFF
TGTGCCACCAGTGATTTGGTTAAGGGAAGGGATGGGTATGAAGCTTTCTTT
>TRBV19|NA|TRBJ2-7|NA
CAVSQGYEQYF
TGTGCCGTATCACAGGGTTACGAGCAGTACTTC